The 19 T cell receptor beta chains in this list originate from one sample, sequenced in a study of neoadjuvant nivolumab and ipilimumab in lung cancer. Sequencing used immunoSEQ multiplex PCR; TCRdb keeps in-frame clones, though not all of them. The sample consists of about 9,000 clones, over 70% of them appearing once. The starting material was tumor tissue, obtained after neoadjuvant nivolumab, alone or with ipilimumab, at or shortly before surgery. These receptors all come from an adult with non-small cell lung cancer.

The CDR3 region is CASSLQTGGVAEAFF. In DNA form, the CDR3 reads TGTGCCAGCAGCCTACAGACAGGGGGCGTCGCTGAAGCTTTCTTT. The chain joins TRBV7-2 to TRBJ1-1, with TRBD1 matching 10 bases. This CDR3 spans 15 amino acids. The trim removed 5 bases at V and 6 bases at J, leaving 9 bases unmatched. CDR1 and CDR2 from the germline V gene are SGHTA and FQGNSA.

The chain uses TRBV30 and TRBJ2-7, with 7 bases lining up with TRBD1. Trimming took 4 bases from V and 0 from J; bases not matched to a gene: 6. The CDR3 sequence is 14 residues long. CDR1 is GTSNPN and CDR2 is SVGIG in the germline V gene (reference sequence). The CDR3 sequence is CAWKKTGFSYEQYF. The CDR3 coding sequence is TGTGCCTGGAAAAAGACAGGGTTCTCCTACGAGCAGTACTTC. Filled out from reference TRBV30 and TRBJ2-7, the complete variable domain reads SQTIHQWPATLVQPVGSPLSLECTVEGTSNPNLYWYRQAAGRGLQLLFYSVGIGQISSEVPQNLSASRPQDRQFILSSKKLLLSDSGFYLCAWKKTGFSYEQYFGPGTRLTVT.

The chain combines TRBV6-1 with TRBJ2-2, with D unclear. V lost 2 bases, J lost 4 bases, and 8 bases lay in between. Germline V CDR1 and CDR2: MNHNS, SASEGT. The CDR3 runs to 14 residues. CDR3 loop: CASSEIGATGELFF. The CDR3, as DNA: TGTGCCAGCAGTGAAATTGGAGCCACCGGGGAGCTGTTTTTT.

The chain combines TRBV5-1 with TRBJ2-1; D is uncertain. The CDR3 is 13 residues long. CDR1 SGHRS and CDR2 YFSETQ come from the germline V gene. Trimming took off 2 bases at V and 5 bases at J, with 8 bases between the two ends. The CDR3 coding sequence is TGCGCCAGCAGCTTCACTCTCAACAATGAGCAGTTCTTC. This encodes CASSFTLNNEQFF.

This clone was recorded once. The chain is built from TRBV7-9 and TRBJ1-1, with D perhaps TRBD1 (6 bases). This CDR3 has 14 residues. The V and J ends lost 5 bases and 3 bases respectively, with 13 bases between them. CDR1 is SEHNR and CDR2 is FQNEAQ in the germline V gene (reference sequence). CDR3 loop: CASSRASGDTEAFF. The CDR3 DNA reads TGTGCCAGCAGCCGGGCCTCAGGGGACACTGAAGCTTTCTTT.

The chain employs TRBV5-1 and TRBJ1-1, with 8 bases matching TRBD1. CDR3 length equals 15 residues. The germline V gene has CDR1 SGHRS and CDR2 YFSETQ. V lost 4 bases and J lost 1; bases outside the gene matches: 6. The CDR3 DNA is TGCGCCAGCAGCCTGCTCGGGACAGGGAACACTGAAGCTTTCTTT. It translates to CASSLLGTGNTEAFF.

The chain combines TRBV9 with TRBJ1-2, with a tentative D call TRBD1 (6 bases). Germline assignment: CDR1 SGDLS and CDR2 YYNGEE. This CDR3 is 15 amino acids long. The germline V and J ends were trimmed by 2 bases and 1 base, with 12 bases remaining between them. The CDR3 is CASSVGTGFNYGYTF. CDR3 sequence (DNA): TGTGCCAGCAGCGTTGGAACAGGGTTTAACTATGGCTACACCTTC.

The chain's CDR3 is CASSAGLANRPEQFF. CDR3 bases: TGTGCCAGCAGCGCCGGACTAGCTAATCGACCTGAGCAGTTCTTC. V and J are TRBV5-6 and TRBJ2-1; 8 bases line up with TRBD2. Germline loops: CDR1 SGHDT, CDR2 YYEEEE. The CDR3 covers 15 residues. V dropped 4 bases and J dropped 9; count of bases not matched to a gene: 12.

This chain joins TRBV30 and TRBJ1-3, with unresolved D. The CDR3 length is 11 residues. V lost 0 bases and J lost 8, with 5 bases in between. The germline CDR1 and CDR2 sequences are GTSNPN and SVGIG (reference sequence). The CDR3 bases are TGTGCCTGGAGTGTACTATACACCATATATTTT. It yields the protein CAWSVLYTIYF.

This clone occurred a few times. The gene calls are TRBV5-4 and TRBJ2-7, with a tentative D call TRBD2 (6 bases). This CDR3 region has 14 residues. V was pared by 4 bases and J by 5 bases, with 16 bases between. Germline CDR1 reads SGHNT; CDR2 reads YYREEE (reference sequence). The CDR3 protein is CASSGTGDSNEQYF. CDR3 in DNA: TGTGCCAGCAGCGGTACGGGGGATTCGAACGAGCAGTACTTC.

The chain employs TRBV29-1 and TRBJ1-2; D unclear. The V gene's germline CDR1 is SQVTM and CDR2 ANQGSEA. Trimming removed 2 bases at V and 1 base at J, with 8 bases between. The CDR3 covers 13 residues. CDR3 in DNA: TGCAGCGTTGAACCTCAGCTTAACTATGGCTACACCTTC. It translates to CSVEPQLNYGYTF. The entire variable domain, with the rest obtained from reference TRBV29-1 and TRBJ1-2, is as follows: SAVISQKPSRDICQRGTSLTIQCQVDSQVTMMFWYRQQPGQSLTLIATANQGSEATYESGFVIDKFPISRPNLTFSTLTVSNMSPEDSSIYLCSVEPQLNYGYTFGSGTRLTVV.

The V gene is TRBV6-5, the J gene TRBJ1-5; D not certain. The CDR3 is 13 amino acids. The V and J ends lost 5 bases and 1 base respectively, with 6 bases between them. Germline CDR1 MNHEY, CDR2 SVGAGI. CDR3 sequence: CASSLDSNQPQHF. In DNA, the CDR3 is TGTGCCAGCAGTCTAGACAGCAATCAGCCCCAGCATTTT.

The V and J genes are TRBV2 and TRBJ2-5; 8 nucleotides match TRBD1. CDR1 and CDR2 (germline): SNHLY, FYNNEI. The CDR3 length is 16 residues. After removal of 8 bases from V and 9 bases from J, the junction contained 20 bases not matched to a gene. The CDR3 is CASDRQGPSSTGAQYF. The CDR3 nucleotides read TGTGCCAGCGATCGACAGGGGCCGAGTTCCACGGGGGCCCAGTACTTC.

The chain carries TRBV5-1 and TRBJ1-1; D unresolved. Germline-derived CDR1 and CDR2 are SGHRS and YFSETQ. The CDR3 runs to 14 residues. V gave up 1 base and J gave up 0 bases, with 7 bases separating them. CDR3 DNA sequence: TGCGCCAGCAGCTTGTTCAGAATGAACACTGAAGCTTTCTTT. Amino acid sequence: CASSLFRMNTEAFF.

The gene calls are TRBV9 and TRBJ2-7; a possible D gene is TRBD2 (6 bases). CDR1 and CDR2 (germline): SGDLS, YYNGEE. Trimming cost V 0 bases and J 7 bases, with 14 bases left between them. The CDR3 extends over 14 amino acids. This CDR3 is CASSVVGGVEEQYF. The CDR3 DNA reads TGTGCCAGCAGCGTAGTGGGAGGCGTTGAAGAGCAGTACTTC. The whole variable domain, filled in from reference TRBV9 and TRBJ2-7, reads DSGVTQTPKHLITATGQRVTLRCSPRSGDLSVYWYQQSLDQGLQFLIQYYNGEERAKGNILERFSAQQFPDLHSELNLSSLELGDSALYFCASSVVGGVEEQYFGPGTRLTVT.

The J gene is TRBJ2-3, the V gene TRBV10-3; the D is unclear. The length of the CDR3 is 14 residues. V lost 4 bases and J 0 bases, leaving 8 bases between the germline ends. Germline V gene data show CDR1 as ENHRY and CDR2 as SYGVKD. The CDR3 bases are TGTGCCATCAGTGGCGTCGGCAGCACAGATACGCAGTATTTT. Encoded protein: CAISGVGSTDTQYF.

The rearrangement uses TRBV9 and TRBJ1-1, with D unresolved. This CDR3 has 13 amino acids. CDR1 is SGDLS and CDR2 is YYNGEE in the germline V gene. V dropped 2 bases and J dropped 8 bases, with 13 bases sitting between them. The chain's CDR3 is CASSVGGRTEAFF. Written as DNA, the CDR3 is TGTGCCAGCAGCGTCGGAGGAAGGACCGAAGCTTTCTTT.

The genes are TRBV6-5 and TRBJ2-1; 13 bases map to TRBD2. The CDR3 runs 14 residues. Germline V gene sequence: CDR1 MNHEY, CDR2 SVGAGI. With 6 bases clipped from V and 9 bases from J, the junction kept 5 bases outside the gene matches. The CDR3 coding sequence is TGTGCCAGCAGAGGACTAGCGGGAGCGGGTGAGCAGTTCTTC. Amino acids: CASRGLAGAGEQFF.

The chain couples TRBV30 to TRBJ1-5; D perhaps matches TRBD1 (6 bases). Germline CDR1 reads GTSNPN; CDR2 reads SVGIG (reference sequence). Trimming pared 5 bases from V and 3 bases from J, leaving 20 bases between. The CDR3 loop spans 16 amino acids. CDR3 DNA: TGTGCCTGGTTTGACCCCGGGGGCATCGACAATCAGCCCCAGCATTTT. It encodes CAWFDPGGIDNQPQHF.